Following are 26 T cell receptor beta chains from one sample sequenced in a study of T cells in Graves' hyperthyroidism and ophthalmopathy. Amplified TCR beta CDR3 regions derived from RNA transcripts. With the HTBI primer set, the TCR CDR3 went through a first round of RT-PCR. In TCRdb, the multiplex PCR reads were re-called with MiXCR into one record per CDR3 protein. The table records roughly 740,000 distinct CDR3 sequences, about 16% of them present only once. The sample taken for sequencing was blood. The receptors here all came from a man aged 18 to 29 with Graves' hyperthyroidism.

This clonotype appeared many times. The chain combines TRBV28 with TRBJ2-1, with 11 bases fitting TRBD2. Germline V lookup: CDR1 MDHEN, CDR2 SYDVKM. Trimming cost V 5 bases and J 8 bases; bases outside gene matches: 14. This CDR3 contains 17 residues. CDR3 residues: CASSPPLLAGGVHEQFF. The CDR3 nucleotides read TGTGCCAGCAGTCCCCCTCTTCTAGCGGGAGGTGTCCATGAGCAGTTCTTC.

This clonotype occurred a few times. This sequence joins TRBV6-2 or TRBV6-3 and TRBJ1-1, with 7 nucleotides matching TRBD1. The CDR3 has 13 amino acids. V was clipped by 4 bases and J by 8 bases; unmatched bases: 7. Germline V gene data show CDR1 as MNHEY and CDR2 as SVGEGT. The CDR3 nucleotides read TGTGCCAGCAGTTTTCCGGGACAGTCCGAAGCTTTCTTT. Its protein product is CASSFPGQSEAFF.

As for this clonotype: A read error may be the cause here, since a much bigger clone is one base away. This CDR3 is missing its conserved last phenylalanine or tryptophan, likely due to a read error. The CDR3 region is CASSIAGGPGSEQYL. The CDR3 nucleotides are TGTGCCAGTAGTATAGCGGGAGGGCCTGGGAGTGAGCAGTACCTC. This sequence joins TRBV19 and TRBJ2-1; 8 bases align to TRBD2. The closer fit of TRBJ2-7 to the DNA end suggests the J call may be wrong. Germline V gives CDR1 LNHDA, CDR2 SQIVND (reference sequence). The CDR3 extends over 15 amino acids.

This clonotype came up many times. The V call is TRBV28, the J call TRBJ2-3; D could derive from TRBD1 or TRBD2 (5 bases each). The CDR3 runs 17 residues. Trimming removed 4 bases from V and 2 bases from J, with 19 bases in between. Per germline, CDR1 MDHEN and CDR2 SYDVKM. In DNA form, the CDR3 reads TGTGCCAGCAGTTCAAGGAGGACAAGAAGGATCACAGATACGCAGTATTTT. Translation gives CASSSRRTRRITDTQYF.

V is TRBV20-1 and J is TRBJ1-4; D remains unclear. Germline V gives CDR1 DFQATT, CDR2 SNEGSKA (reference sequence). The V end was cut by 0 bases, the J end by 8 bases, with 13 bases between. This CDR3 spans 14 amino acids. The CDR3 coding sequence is TGCAGTGCTAGAGATCCCCCCGCTTTAGAAAAACTGTTTTTT. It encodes CSARDPPALEKLFF.

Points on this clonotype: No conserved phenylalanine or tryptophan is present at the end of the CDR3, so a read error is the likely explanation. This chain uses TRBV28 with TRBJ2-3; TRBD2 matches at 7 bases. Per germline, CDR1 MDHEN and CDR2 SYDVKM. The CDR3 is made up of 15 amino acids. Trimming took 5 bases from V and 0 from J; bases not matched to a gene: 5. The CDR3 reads CASSKRDLSTDTQYL. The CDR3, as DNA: TGTGCCAGCAGTAAGCGGGATCTAAGCACAGATACGCAGTATCTT.

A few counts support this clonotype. This CDR3 reads CSAVQGLFGNTIYF. The CDR3 bases are TGCAGTGCGGTACAGGGGTTATTTGGAAACACCATATATTTT. J is TRBJ1-3 and V is TRBV20-1; TRBD1 agrees at 7 bases. V was clipped by 6 bases and J by 3 bases; unmatched bases: 8. This CDR3 is 14 amino acids long. CDR1 is DFQATT, CDR2 SNEGSKA, per germline (reference sequence).

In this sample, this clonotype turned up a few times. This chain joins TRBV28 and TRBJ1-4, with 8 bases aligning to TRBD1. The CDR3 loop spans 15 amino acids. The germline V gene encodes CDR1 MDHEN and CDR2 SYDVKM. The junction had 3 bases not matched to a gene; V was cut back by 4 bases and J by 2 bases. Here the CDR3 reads CASSSWTGTNEKLFF. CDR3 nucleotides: TGTGCCAGCAGTTCATGGACAGGGACTAATGAAAAACTGTTTTTT.

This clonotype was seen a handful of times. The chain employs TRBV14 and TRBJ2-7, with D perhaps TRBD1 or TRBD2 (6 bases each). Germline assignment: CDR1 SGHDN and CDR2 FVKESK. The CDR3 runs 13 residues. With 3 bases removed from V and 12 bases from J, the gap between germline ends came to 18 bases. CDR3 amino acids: CASSQFRGRDPYF. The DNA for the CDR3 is TGTGCCAGCAGCCAGTTTCGGGGGCGCGATCCGTACTTC.

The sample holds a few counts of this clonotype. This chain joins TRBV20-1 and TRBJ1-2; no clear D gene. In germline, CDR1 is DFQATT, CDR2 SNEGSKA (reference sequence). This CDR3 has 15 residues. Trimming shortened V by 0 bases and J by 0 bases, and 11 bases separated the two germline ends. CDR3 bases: TGCAGTGCTAGAGAGGTAGGACGGTCTAACTATGGCTACACCTTC. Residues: CSAREVGRSNYGYTF.

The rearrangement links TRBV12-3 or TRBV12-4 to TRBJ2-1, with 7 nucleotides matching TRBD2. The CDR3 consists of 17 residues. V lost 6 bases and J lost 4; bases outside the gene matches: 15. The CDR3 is CASRLPGASGRYNEQFF. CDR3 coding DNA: TGTGCCAGCAGGTTACCCGGGGCTAGCGGAAGATACAATGAGCAGTTCTTC.

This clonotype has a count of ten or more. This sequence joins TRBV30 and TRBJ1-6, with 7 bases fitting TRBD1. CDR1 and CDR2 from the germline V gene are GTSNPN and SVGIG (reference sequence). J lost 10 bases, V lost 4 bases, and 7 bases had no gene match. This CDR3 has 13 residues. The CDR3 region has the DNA TGTGCCTGGAAACGGGACAGTATCTCACCCCTCCACTTT. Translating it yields CAWKRDSISPLHF.

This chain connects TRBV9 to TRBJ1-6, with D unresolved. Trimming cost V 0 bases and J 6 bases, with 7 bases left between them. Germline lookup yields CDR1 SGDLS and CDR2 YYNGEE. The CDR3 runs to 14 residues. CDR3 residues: CASSVGIGNSPLHF. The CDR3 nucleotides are TGTGCCAGCAGCGTAGGGATTGGTAATTCACCCCTCCACTTT.

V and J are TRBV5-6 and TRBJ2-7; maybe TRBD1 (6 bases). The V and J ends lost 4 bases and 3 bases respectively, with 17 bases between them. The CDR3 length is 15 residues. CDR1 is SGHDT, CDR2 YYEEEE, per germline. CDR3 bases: TGTGCCAGCAGCCTTTTCCGGACAGAGGGCTACGAGCAGTACTTC. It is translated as CASSLFRTEGYEQYF. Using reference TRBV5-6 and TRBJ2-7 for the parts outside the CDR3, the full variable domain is DAGVTQSPTHLIKTRGQQVTLRCSPKSGHDTVSWYQQALGQGPQFIFQYYEEEERQRGNFPDRFSGHQFPNYSSELNVNALLLGDSALYLCASSLFRTEGYEQYFGPGTRLTVT.

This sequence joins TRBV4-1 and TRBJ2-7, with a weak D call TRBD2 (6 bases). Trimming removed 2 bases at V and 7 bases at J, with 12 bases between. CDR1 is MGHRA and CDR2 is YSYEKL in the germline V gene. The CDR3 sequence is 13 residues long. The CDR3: CASSQSTGTEQYF. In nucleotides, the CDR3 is TGCGCCAGCAGCCAATCAACCGGGACTGAGCAGTACTTC.

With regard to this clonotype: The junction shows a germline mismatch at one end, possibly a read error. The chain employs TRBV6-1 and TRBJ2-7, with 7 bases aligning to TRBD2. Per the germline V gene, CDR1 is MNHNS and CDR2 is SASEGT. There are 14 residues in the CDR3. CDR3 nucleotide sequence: TGTGCCGGCAGTGTAGGGACTATCACCTACGAGCAGCACTTC. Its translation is CAGSVGTITYEQHF.

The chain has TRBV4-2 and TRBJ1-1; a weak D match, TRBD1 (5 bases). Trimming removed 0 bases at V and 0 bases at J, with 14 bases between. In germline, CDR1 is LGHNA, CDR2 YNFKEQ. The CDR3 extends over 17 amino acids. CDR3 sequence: CASSQEGGAPMNTEAFF. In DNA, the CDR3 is TGTGCCAGCAGCCAAGAGGGAGGGGCCCCAATGAACACTGAAGCTTTCTTT.

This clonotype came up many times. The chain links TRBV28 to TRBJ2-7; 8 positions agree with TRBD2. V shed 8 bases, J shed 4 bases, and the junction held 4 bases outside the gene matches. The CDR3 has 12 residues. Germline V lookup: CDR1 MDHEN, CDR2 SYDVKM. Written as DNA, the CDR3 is TGTGCCAGCGCTCTAGCGGGTTACGAGCAGTACTTC. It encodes CASALAGYEQYF. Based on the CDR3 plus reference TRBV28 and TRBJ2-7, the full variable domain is DVKVTQSSRYLVKRTGEKVFLECVQDMDHENMFWYRQDPGLGLRLIYFSYDVKMKEKGDIPEGYSVSREKKERFSLILESASTNQTSMYLCASALAGYEQYFGPGTRLTVT.

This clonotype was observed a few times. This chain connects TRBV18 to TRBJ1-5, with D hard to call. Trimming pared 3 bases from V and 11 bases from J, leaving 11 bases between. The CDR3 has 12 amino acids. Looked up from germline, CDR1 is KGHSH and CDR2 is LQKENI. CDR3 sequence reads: CASSPLGGAQHF. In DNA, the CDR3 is TGTGCCAGCTCACCCCTCGGCGGGGCCCAGCATTTT.

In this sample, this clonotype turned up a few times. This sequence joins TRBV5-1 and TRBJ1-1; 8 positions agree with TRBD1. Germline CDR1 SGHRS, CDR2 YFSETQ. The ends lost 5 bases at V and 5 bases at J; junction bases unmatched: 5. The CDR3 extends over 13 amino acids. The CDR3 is CASRPGQGTEAFF. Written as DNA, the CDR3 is TGCGCCAGCAGGCCCGGACAGGGTACTGAAGCTTTCTTT.

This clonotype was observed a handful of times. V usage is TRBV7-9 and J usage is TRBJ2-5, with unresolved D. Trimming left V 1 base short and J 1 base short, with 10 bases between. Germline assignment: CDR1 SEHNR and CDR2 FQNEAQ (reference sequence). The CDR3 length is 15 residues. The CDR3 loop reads CASSLGPVVQETQYF. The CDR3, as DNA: TGTGCCAGCAGCTTAGGACCGGTAGTCCAAGAGACCCAGTACTTC. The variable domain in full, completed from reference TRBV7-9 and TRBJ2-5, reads DTGVSQNPRHKITKRGQNVTFRCDPISEHNRLYWYRQTLGQGPEFLTYFQNEAQLEKSRLLSDRFSAERPKGSFSTLEIQRTEQGDSAMYLCASSLGPVVQETQYFGPGTRLLVL.

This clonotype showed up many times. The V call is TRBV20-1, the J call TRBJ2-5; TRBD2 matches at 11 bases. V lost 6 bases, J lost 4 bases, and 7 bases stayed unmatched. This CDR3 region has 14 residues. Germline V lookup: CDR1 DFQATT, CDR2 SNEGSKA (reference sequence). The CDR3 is CSAWTSGLGETQYF. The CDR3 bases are TGCAGTGCATGGACTAGCGGGTTGGGAGAGACCCAGTACTTC.

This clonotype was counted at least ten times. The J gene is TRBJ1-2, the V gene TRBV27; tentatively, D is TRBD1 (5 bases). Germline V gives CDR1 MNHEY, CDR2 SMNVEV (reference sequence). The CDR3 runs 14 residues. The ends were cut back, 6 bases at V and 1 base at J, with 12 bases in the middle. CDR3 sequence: CASSPDRDNYGYTF. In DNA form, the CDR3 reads TGTGCCAGCAGCCCCGACAGAGATAACTATGGCTACACCTTC.

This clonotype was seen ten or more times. CDR3 sequence: CASRVITDTQYF. Written as DNA, the CDR3 is TGTGCCAGCAGGGTCATAACAGATACGCAGTATTTT. J is TRBJ2-3 and V is TRBV2; D remains unclear. V was trimmed by 6 bases and J by 3 bases, leaving 7 bases between them. CDR3 length equals 12 residues. Germline loops: CDR1 SNHLY, CDR2 FYNNEI.

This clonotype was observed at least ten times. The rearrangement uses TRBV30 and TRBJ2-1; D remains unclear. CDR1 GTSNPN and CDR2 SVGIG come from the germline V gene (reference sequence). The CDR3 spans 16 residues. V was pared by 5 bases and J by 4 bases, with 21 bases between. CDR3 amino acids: CAWDQRVGLSYNEQFF. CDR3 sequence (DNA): TGTGCCTGGGACCAGCGTGTCGGCTTATCATACAATGAGCAGTTCTTC.

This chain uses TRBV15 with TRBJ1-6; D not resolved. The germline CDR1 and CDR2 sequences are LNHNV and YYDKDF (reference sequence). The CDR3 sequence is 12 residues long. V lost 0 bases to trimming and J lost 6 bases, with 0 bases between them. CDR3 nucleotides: TGTGCCACCAGCAGAGATAATTCACCCCTCCACTTT. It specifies CATSRDNSPLHF.